The 10 T cell receptor beta chains given below trace back to one sample, sequenced in a study of T cell responses to AZD1222 COVID-19 vaccine. Assay: immunoSEQ multiplex PCR; the TCRdb copy retains only in-frame clones and omits some. The table has around 140,000 clones, under 90% seen once. The input for sequencing was peripheral blood, taken on day 0 of AZD1222 vaccination. The source of these receptors is an adult in good health.

J is TRBJ2-1 and V is TRBV6-1; 13 nucleotides line up with TRBD2. V was clipped by 2 bases and J by 9 bases; unmatched bases: 4. Germline values: CDR1 MNHNS, CDR2 SASEGT. The CDR3 totals 15 residues. The CDR3 here is CASSETSGGAGEQFF. The CDR3 DNA reads TGTGCCAGCAGTGAAACTAGCGGGGGGGCGGGTGAGCAGTTCTTC.

The CDR3 loop reads CSVTYRYGYTF. Here the CDR3 DNA reads TGCAGCGTTACTTACCGGTATGGCTACACCTTC. The rearrangement joins TRBV29-1 to TRBJ1-2, with D unresolved. This CDR3 contains 11 residues. Trimming pared 5 bases from V and 5 bases from J, leaving 9 bases between. Germline CDR1 reads SQVTM; CDR2 reads ANQGSEA.

This chain joins TRBV7-2 and TRBJ2-2; TRBD1 matches at 11 bases. Unmatched junction bases numbered 6, after V lost 5 bases and J lost 4 bases. Looked up from germline, CDR1 is SGHTA and CDR2 is FQGNSA. The CDR3 loop spans 16 amino acids. The CDR3 nucleotides read TGTGCCAGCAGCCATTATGGGACAGGGGGCACCGGGGAGCTGTTTTTT. It is translated as CASSHYGTGGTGELFF.

J is TRBJ2-3 and V is TRBV18; D not certain. Germline CDR1 reads KGHSH; CDR2 reads LQKENI. This CDR3 spans 13 amino acids. V lost 3 bases to trimming and J lost 4 bases, with 8 bases between them. The CDR3 is CASSPTTSDTQYF. CDR3 in DNA: TGTGCCAGCTCACCTACAACGTCAGATACGCAGTATTTT.

V gene TRBV21-1 combines with J gene TRBJ1-1; the D call in the table, TRBD1, was not verified against the DNA. TRBV21-1 is assigned pseudogene status. The CDR3 contains 14 residues. In nucleotides, the CDR3 is TGTGCCAGCAGCTGGGGCTTAGGGTTTCCTGAAGCTTTCTTT. Translating it yields CASSWGLGFPEAFF.

This clone was counted only a few times. The chain couples TRBV6-5 to TRBJ1-5; 9 bases fit TRBD1. V lost 6 bases, J lost 2 bases, and 2 bases stayed unmatched. The CDR3 is 14 residues long. The germline gives CDR1 MNHEY, CDR2 SVGAGI. CDR3 DNA: TGTGCCAGCAGAACAGGGGGCCGCAATCAGCCCCAGCATTTT. Amino acids: CASRTGGRNQPQHF.

V usage is TRBV7-9 and J usage is TRBJ2-2; D perhaps matches TRBD2 (6 bases). V lost 2 bases to trimming and J lost 1 base, with 11 bases between them. This CDR3 spans 16 amino acids. Germline V lookup: CDR1 SEHNR, CDR2 FQNEAQ (reference sequence). Here the CDR3 DNA reads TGTGCCAGCAGCTTACATTCGGGACTGAACACCGGGGAGCTGTTTTTT. This codes for CASSLHSGLNTGELFF.

The V and J genes are TRBV4-3 and TRBJ2-4, with TRBD1 matching over 9 bases. The V gene's germline CDR1 is LGHNA and CDR2 YSLEER. V was clipped by 3 bases and J by 1 base; unmatched bases: 10. The CDR3 sequence is 18 residues long. The CDR3 DNA sequence: TGCGCCAGCAGCCATGAAAGGGCACAGGGGGCGGCCAAAAACATTCAGTACTTC. Translation: CASSHERAQGAAKNIQYF.

The V call is TRBV7-9, the J call TRBJ2-7; D gene unclear. Deletions cut 5 bases from V and 3 bases from J, with 5 bases between. The CDR3 runs 11 residues. Germline V gene data show CDR1 as SEHNR and CDR2 as FQNEAQ (reference sequence). The CDR3 region has the DNA TGTGCCAGCAGCACTAACTACGAGCAGTACTTC. This codes for CASSTNYEQYF.

This clone has only a few counts. This rearrangement joins TRBV6-2 or TRBV6-3 to TRBJ2-7, with 7 bases matching TRBD1. V shed 5 bases, J shed 1 base, and the junction held 2 bases outside the gene matches. This CDR3 is built from 13 residues. Germline V lookup: CDR1 MNHEY, CDR2 SVGEGT. This CDR3 is CASSPDRSYEQYF. CDR3 bases: TGTGCCAGCAGTCCGGACAGGTCCTACGAGCAGTACTTC.